Only a few counts were recorded for the clone carrying this T cell receptor beta chain. Its specificity is unknown. Donors counted as nominally healthy when sampled, yet unrecorded immune exposures were likely. The record originates from a study of cytomegalovirus exposure and HLA in healthy donors. General study results and limits: Common viral pathogens seemed to be connected with several of the most significant clusters, according to a later analysis. Published work reported that the classifier diagnosed cytomegalovirus status with high specificity and sensitivity. TCR beta V- and J-gene trimming was later associated with a missense DCLRE1C variant.

The CDR3 has 16 residues. The V end was cut by 6 bases, the J end by 0 bases, with 18 bases between. Germline values: CDR1 SQVTM, CDR2 ANQGSEA. The primer mix had 60 Vbeta and 13 Jbeta primers. TCRdb keeps only in-frame clones here, not all; method: immunoSEQ multiplex PCR. The table shows about 110,000 clones, with roughly 12% occurring only once. This sequence was found in a man aged 40-55 years in good health and CMV-seropositive. The sample taken for sequencing was PBMCs. The chain uses TRBV29-1 and TRBJ2-1; TRBD2 is a possible D gene (5 bases). The CDR3 loop is CSVGRGSANSYNEQFF. CDR3 nucleotides: TGCAGCGTGGGGAGAGGTAGCGCTAACTCCTACAATGAGCAGTTCTTC.